In its sample, the clone carrying this TCR beta chain was seen a few times. The authors ran a second PCR of about 6 to 12 cycles using a sample-barcoded 5' primer and a J-beta primer mix. Each CDR3 protein is one row after TCRdb ran MiXCR on the 5' RACE reads. The sample yields 500,000 to 650,000 distinct CDR3 sequences, roughly a quarter seen once. This specimen comes from a study of blood T cells in healthy people across ages. CDR3 length: 16 amino acids. The germline gives CDR1 MNHNS, CDR2 SASEGT. V lost 8 bases and J lost 0, with 19 bases in between. These data were also filed under a second study, of T cells of mothers and their children. That report notes: Sample barcodes and 2-4 random nucleotides were added by the M1S primer of the second PCR. TCR recombination output is shaped by thymic selection similarly in related and unrelated pairs.

This TCR was sampled from a boy younger than 10 in good health. The sequencing sample was made of blood. The chain joins TRBV6-1 to TRBJ1-1; D possibly corresponds to TRBD1 (6 bases). CDR3 residues: CASHPTGGRMNTEAFF. The CDR3 DNA reads as TGTGCCAGCCACCCAACCGGGGGGCGGATGAACACTGAAGCTTTCTTT.